One sample yielded the 17 T cell receptor beta chains listed below, sequenced in a study of T cell responses to AZD1222 COVID-19 vaccine. Sequenced by immunoSEQ multiplex PCR; TCRdb stores in-frame clones only, minus some. The profile shows about 120,000 clones, over 75% of them singletons. This specimen was peripheral blood, taken 28 days after the second dose of the MenACWY control vaccine. These receptors were collected from an adult who received the MenACWY meningococcal vaccine as a control.

This clone was counted a single time. The gene calls are TRBV28 and TRBJ1-1; the D gene is possibly TRBD1 (6 bases). V gave up 5 bases and J gave up 2 bases, with 21 bases separating them. Germline values: CDR1 MDHEN, CDR2 SYDVKM. This CDR3 is 17 amino acids long. The CDR3 protein is CASSPPGGWGGNTEAFF. In DNA, the CDR3 is TGTGCCAGCAGTCCCCCGGGGGGCTGGGGGGGTAACACTGAAGCTTTCTTT.

The chain combines TRBV7-2 with TRBJ1-3; TRBD1 aligns across 7 bases. From germline, CDR1 is SGHTA and CDR2 FQGNSA. The CDR3 runs 14 residues. V lost 4 bases, J lost 2 bases, and 2 bases stayed unmatched. The CDR3 loop reads CASSSTGPGNTIYF. The DNA for the CDR3 is TGTGCCAGCAGCTCGACAGGGCCTGGAAACACCATATATTTT. Looking up the rest from reference TRBV7-2 and TRBJ1-3 gives the full variable domain: GAGVSQSPSNKVTEKGKDVELRCDPISGHTALYWYRQSLGQGLEFLIYFQGNSAPDKSGLPSDRFSAERTGGSVSTLTIQRTQQEDSAVYLCASSSTGPGNTIYFGEGSWLTVV.

The chain joins TRBV27 to TRBJ1-2; D uncertain. Germline V gene sequence: CDR1 MNHEY, CDR2 SMNVEV (reference sequence). Trimming left V 5 bases short and J 5 bases short, with 18 bases between. The CDR3 is 15 amino acids. The CDR3 nucleotides are TGTGCCAGCAGTACTCTAAAAGCTTTACGTTATGGCTACACCTTC. Amino acids: CASSTLKALRYGYTF.

The chain joins TRBV4-1 to TRBJ2-7; D not certain. Trimming took off 0 bases at V and 0 bases at J, with 18 bases between the two ends. The CDR3 contains 18 residues. Germline lookup yields CDR1 MGHRA and CDR2 YSYEKL. This chain's CDR3 is CASSQDCRQDQISYEQYV. The CDR3 DNA follows: TGCGCCAGCAGCCAAGACTGCAGGCAGGATCAAATCTCCTACGAGCAGTACGTC.

The chain employs TRBV5-1 and TRBJ1-4, with a possible D match to TRBD1 (6 bases). Deletions cut 4 bases from V and 7 bases from J, with 8 bases between. Germline CDR1 and CDR2: SGHRS and YFSETQ. This CDR3 contains 12 residues. CDR3 nucleotides: TGCGCCAGCAGCATCAGGGGTGAAAAACTGTTTTTT. Amino acid sequence: CASSIRGEKLFF. Based on the CDR3 plus reference TRBV5-1 and TRBJ1-4, the full variable domain is KAGVTQTPRYLIKTRGQQVTLSCSPISGHRSVSWYQQTPGQGLQFLFEYFSETQRNKGNFPGRFSGRQFSNSRSEMNVSTLELGDSALYLCASSIRGEKLFFGSGTQLSVL.

V is TRBV4-2 and J is TRBJ2-1; 8 nucleotides line up with TRBD2. The V gene's germline CDR1 is LGHNA and CDR2 YNFKEQ. The CDR3 extends over 16 amino acids. After removal of 4 bases from V and 0 bases from J, the junction contained 5 bases not matched to a gene. The CDR3 loop reads CASSPGLAASYNEQFF. In nucleotides, the CDR3 is TGTGCCAGCAGCCCCGGACTAGCTGCCTCCTACAATGAGCAGTTCTTC.

The sample holds a few counts of this clone. The chain carries TRBV19 and TRBJ2-1; D is perhaps TRBD2 (6 bases). The CDR3 spans 13 residues. V lost 8 bases and J 0 bases, leaving 8 bases between the germline ends. Germline CDR1 LNHDA, CDR2 SQIVND (reference sequence). The CDR3 loop reads CASRRGSYNEQFF. The CDR3 coding sequence is TGTGCCAGTCGGAGGGGCTCCTACAATGAGCAGTTCTTC.

The V call is TRBV3-1 (or the pseudogene TRBV3-2), the J call TRBJ2-5; TRBD2 matches at 8 bases. Per germline, CDR1 LGHDT and CDR2 YNNKEL (reference sequence). With V trimmed by 2 bases and J by 5 bases, 7 bases remained unmatched. The CDR3 spans 15 residues. CDR3 in DNA: TGTGCCAGCAGCCAACCCGGACTAGCTTGGGAGACCCAGTACTTC. Encoded protein: CASSQPGLAWETQYF.

The chain is built from TRBV7-2 and TRBJ2-5; weak D call: TRBD1 (6 bases). The V and J ends lost 4 bases and 1 base respectively, with 10 bases between them. Germline CDR1 is SGHTA and CDR2 is FQGNSA. CDR3 length: 14 residues. CDR3 in DNA: TGTGCCAGCAGCTCGGACAGACTCCAAGAGACCCAGTACTTC. It is translated as CASSSDRLQETQYF.

This chain links TRBV18 with TRBJ2-2; D is uncertain. The CDR3 has 12 residues. V was trimmed by 4 bases and J by 8 bases, leaving 8 bases between them. Per the germline V gene, CDR1 is KGHSH and CDR2 is LQKENI. In nucleotides, the CDR3 is TGTGCCAGCTCACAGTTCTTTGGGGAGCTGTTTTTT. This gives the protein CASSQFFGELFF.

The chain combines TRBV6-1 with TRBJ1-4; D remains unclear. The CDR3 totals 17 residues. With 1 base removed from V and 0 bases from J, the gap between germline ends came to 12 bases. Germline V gene data show CDR1 as MNHNS and CDR2 as SASEGT. CDR3 sequence: CASSEGFGFATNEKLFF. Written as DNA, the CDR3 is TGTGCCAGCAGTGAAGGGTTCGGGTTTGCAACTAATGAAAAACTGTTTTTT.

The chain carries TRBV6-5 and TRBJ2-7; 12 bases are shared with TRBD2. CDR1 and CDR2 from the germline V gene are MNHEY and SVGAGI. Unmatched junction bases numbered 7, after V lost 6 bases and J lost 4 bases. The CDR3 runs 15 residues. The CDR3 spells CASRTGTSGRYEQYF. The CDR3 DNA follows: TGTGCCAGCAGGACCGGGACTAGCGGGCGGTACGAGCAGTACTTC.

The gene calls are TRBV20-1 and TRBJ1-4, with D unclear. This CDR3 is built from 11 residues. V was trimmed by 7 bases and J by 5 bases, leaving 8 bases between them. CDR1 is DFQATT and CDR2 is SNEGSKA in the germline V gene (reference sequence). The CDR3 sequence: CSVRGNEKLFF. DNA for the CDR3: TGCAGTGTGAGAGGAAATGAAAAACTGTTTTTT.

The V call is TRBV24-1, the J call TRBJ1-5, with a possible D match to TRBD1 (5 bases). This CDR3 is 16 amino acids long. The germline V gene encodes CDR1 KGHDR and CDR2 SFDVKD. V shed 4 bases and J shed 2 bases, with 14 bases lying between them. CDR3 in amino acids: CATSEAGYRGNQPQHF. The CDR3, as DNA: TGTGCCACCAGTGAGGCAGGGTATCGGGGCAATCAGCCCCAGCATTTT.

The chain is built from TRBV7-9 and TRBJ1-1; D call uncertain. The CDR3 totals 14 residues. Deletions cut 0 bases from V and 7 bases from J, with 12 bases between. CDR1 and CDR2 (germline): SEHNR, FQNEAQ (reference sequence). The CDR3 spells CASSLASAGFEAFF. CDR3 DNA: TGTGCCAGCAGCTTAGCCTCTGCGGGCTTTGAAGCTTTCTTT.

This sequence joins TRBV9 and TRBJ1-2; weak D call: TRBD1 (5 bases). Germline V lookup: CDR1 SGDLS, CDR2 YYNGEE. This CDR3 has 14 residues. Trimming took off 4 bases at V and 4 bases at J, with 14 bases between the two ends. The DNA of the CDR3 is TGTGCCAGCAGCCCCCAGCGGAGGGGCTATGGCTACACCTTC. Amino acid sequence: CASSPQRRGYGYTF.

V gene TRBV5-1 combines with J gene TRBJ2-1, with TRBD2 matching over 7 bases. The CDR3 extends over 16 amino acids. Trimming cost V 0 bases and J 0 bases; bases outside gene matches: 3. Germline V lookup: CDR1 SGHRS, CDR2 YFSETQ. The CDR3 sequence is CASSLGLASSYNEQFF. The DNA of the CDR3 is TGCGCCAGCAGCTTGGGACTAGCCTCCTCCTACAATGAGCAGTTCTTC.